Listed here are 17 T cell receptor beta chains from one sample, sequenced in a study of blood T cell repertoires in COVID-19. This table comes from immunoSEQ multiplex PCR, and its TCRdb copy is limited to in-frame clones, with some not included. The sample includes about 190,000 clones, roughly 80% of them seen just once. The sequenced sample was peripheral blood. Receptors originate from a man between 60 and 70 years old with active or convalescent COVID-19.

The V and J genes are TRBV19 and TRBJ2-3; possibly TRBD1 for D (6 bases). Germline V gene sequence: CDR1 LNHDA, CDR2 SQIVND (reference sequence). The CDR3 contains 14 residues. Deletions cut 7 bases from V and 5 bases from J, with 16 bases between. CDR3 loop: CASMARGGRDTQYF. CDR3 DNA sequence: TGTGCCAGTATGGCCAGGGGTGGGCGAGATACGCAGTATTTT.

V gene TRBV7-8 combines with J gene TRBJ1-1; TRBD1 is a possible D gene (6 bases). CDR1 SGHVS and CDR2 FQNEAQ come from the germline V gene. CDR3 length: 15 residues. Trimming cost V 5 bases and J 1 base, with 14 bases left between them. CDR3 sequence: CASSPPGQSNTEAFF. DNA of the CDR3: TGTGCCAGCAGCCCCCCCGGACAGTCGAACACTGAAGCTTTCTTT.

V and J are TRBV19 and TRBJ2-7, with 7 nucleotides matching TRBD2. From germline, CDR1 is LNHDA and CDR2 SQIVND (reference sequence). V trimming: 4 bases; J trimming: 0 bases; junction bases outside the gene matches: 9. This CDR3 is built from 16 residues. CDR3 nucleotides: TGTGCCAGTAGTAAAAAATTAGGCGGGAGCTCCTACGAGCAGTACTTC. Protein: CASSKKLGGSSYEQYF.

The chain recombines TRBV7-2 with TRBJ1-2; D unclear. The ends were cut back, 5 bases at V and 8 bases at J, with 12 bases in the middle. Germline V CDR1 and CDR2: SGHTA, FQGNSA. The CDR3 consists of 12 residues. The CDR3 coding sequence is TGTGCCAGCAGCACGGGAAGGTCGGGCTACACCTTC. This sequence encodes CASSTGRSGYTF. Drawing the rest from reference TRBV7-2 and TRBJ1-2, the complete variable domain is GAGVSQSPSNKVTEKGKDVELRCDPISGHTALYWYRQSLGQGLEFLIYFQGNSAPDKSGLPSDRFSAERTGGSVSTLTIQRTQQEDSAVYLCASSTGRSGYTFGSGTRLTVV.

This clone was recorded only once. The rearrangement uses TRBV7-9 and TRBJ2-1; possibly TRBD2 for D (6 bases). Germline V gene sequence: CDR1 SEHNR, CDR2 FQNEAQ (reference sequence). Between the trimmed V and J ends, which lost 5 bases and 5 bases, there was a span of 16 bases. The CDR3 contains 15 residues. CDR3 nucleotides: TGTGCCAGCAGCAATAGGGGTAGCGGCAACAATGAGCAGTTCTTC. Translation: CASSNRGSGNNEQFF. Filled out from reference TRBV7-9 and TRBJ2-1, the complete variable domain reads DTGVSQNPRHKITKRGQNVTFRCDPISEHNRLYWYRQTLGQGPEFLTYFQNEAQLEKSRLLSDRFSAERPKGSFSTLEIQRTEQGDSAMYLCASSNRGSGNNEQFFGPGTRLTVL.

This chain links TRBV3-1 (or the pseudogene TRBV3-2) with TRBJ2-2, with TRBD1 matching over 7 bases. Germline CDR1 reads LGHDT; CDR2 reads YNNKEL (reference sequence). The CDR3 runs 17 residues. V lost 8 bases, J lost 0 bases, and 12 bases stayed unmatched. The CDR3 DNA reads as TGTGCCAGCGGGGGACAGTACCCTTACGCGAACACCGGGGAGCTGTTTTTT. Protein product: CASGGQYPYANTGELFF.

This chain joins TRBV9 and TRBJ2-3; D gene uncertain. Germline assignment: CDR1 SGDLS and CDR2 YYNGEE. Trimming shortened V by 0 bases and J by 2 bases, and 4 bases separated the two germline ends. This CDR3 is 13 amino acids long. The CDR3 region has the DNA TGTGCCAGCAGCGTAGCTAACACAGATACGCAGTATTTT. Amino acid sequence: CASSVANTDTQYF.

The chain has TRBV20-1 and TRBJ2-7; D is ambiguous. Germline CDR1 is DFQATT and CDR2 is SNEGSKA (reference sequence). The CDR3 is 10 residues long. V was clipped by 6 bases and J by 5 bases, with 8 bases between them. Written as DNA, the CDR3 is TGCAGTGCAAGGAGCGACGAGCAGTACTTC. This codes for CSARSDEQYF.

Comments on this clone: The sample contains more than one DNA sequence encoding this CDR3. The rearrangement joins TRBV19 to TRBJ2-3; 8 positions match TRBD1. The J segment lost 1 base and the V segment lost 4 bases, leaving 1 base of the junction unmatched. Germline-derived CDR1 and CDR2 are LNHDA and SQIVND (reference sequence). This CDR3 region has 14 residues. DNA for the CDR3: TGTGCCAGTAGTACACAGGGGGGCACAGATACGCAGTATTTT. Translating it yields CASSTQGGTDTQYF.

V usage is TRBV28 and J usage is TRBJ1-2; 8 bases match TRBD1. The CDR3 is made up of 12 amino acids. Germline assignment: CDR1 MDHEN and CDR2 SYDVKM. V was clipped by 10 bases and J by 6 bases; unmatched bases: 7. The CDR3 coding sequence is TGTGCCACCGGACAGGGAATAGATGGCTACACCTTC. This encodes CATGQGIDGYTF.

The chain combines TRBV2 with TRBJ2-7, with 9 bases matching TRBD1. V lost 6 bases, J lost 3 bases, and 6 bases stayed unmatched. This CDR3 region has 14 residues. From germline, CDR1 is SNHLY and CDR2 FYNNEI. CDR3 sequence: CASRVNRGRYEQYF. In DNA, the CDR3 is TGTGCCAGCAGGGTTAACAGGGGGCGCTACGAGCAGTACTTC. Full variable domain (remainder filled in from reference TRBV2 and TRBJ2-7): EPEVTQTPSHQVTQMGQEVILRCVPISNHLYFYWYRQILGQKVEFLVSFYNNEISEKSEIFDDQFSVERPDGSNFTLKIRSTKLEDSAMYFCASRVNRGRYEQYFGPGTRLTVT.

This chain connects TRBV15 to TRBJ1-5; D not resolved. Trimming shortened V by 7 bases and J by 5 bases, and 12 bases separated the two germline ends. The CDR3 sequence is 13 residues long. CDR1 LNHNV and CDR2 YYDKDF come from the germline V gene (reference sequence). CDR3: CATKARKDQPQHF. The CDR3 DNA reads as TGTGCCACCAAAGCGAGGAAGGATCAGCCCCAGCATTTT. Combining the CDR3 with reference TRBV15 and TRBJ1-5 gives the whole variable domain DAMVIQNPRYQVTQFGKPVTLSCSQTLNHNVMYWYQQKSSQAPKLLFHYYDKDFNNEADTPDNFQSRRPNTSFCFLDIRSPGLGDTAMYLCATKARKDQPQHFGDGTRLSIL.

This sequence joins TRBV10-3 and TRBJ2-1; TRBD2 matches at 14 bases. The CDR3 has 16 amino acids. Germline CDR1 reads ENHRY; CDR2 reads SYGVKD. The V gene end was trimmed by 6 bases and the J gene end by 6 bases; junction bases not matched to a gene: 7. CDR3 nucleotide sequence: TGTGCCATCAGCCCAACAGGGACTAGCGGGAGCAATGAGCAGTTCTTC. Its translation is CAISPTGTSGSNEQFF.

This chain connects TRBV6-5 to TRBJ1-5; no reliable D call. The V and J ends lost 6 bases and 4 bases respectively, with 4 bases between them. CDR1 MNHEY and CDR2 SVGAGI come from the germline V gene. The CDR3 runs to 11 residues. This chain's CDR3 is CASSLNQPQHF. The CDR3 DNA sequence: TGTGCCAGCAGCCTTAATCAGCCCCAGCATTTT.

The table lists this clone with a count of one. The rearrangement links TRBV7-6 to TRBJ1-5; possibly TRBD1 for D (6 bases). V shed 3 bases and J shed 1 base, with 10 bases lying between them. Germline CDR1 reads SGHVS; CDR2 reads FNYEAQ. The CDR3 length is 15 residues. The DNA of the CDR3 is TGTGCCAGCAGCTTCAATACAGGGAGCAATCAGCCCCAGCATTTT. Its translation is CASSFNTGSNQPQHF.

CDR3 region: CASSSTGPPYEQYF. As DNA, the CDR3 is TGTGCCAGCAGTTCTACAGGGCCGCCTTACGAGCAGTACTTC. The chain links TRBV28 to TRBJ2-7, with D possibly TRBD1 on 6 matching bases. The V end was cut by 4 bases, the J end by 4 bases, with 14 bases between. There are 14 residues in the CDR3. CDR1 and CDR2 (germline): MDHEN, SYDVKM.

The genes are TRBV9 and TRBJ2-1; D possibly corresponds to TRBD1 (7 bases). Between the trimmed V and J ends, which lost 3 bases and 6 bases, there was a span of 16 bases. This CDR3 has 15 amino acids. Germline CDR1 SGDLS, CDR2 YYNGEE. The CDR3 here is CASSAAARGVNEQFF. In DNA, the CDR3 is TGTGCCAGCAGCGCGGCCGCCAGGGGGGTCAATGAGCAGTTCTTC.